A selection of T cell receptor beta chains follows, all from one sample in a study of control samples from healthy donors and cancer patients. TCRdb's copy holds only in-frame clones and misses some; the assay was immunoSEQ multiplex PCR. The table records 150,000 to 200,000 clones, roughly nine tenths of them present only once. The sequencing input was blood. Source of these receptors: a woman under 40 in good health. The CDR3 runs from the conserved cysteine through the conserved F or W. D genes are given only for firm matches. Clone sizes are given selectively: once, few, many, or a class where the clone is expanded.

D gene: TRBD1
V gene: TRBV19
J gene: TRBJ1-2
clone size: .
CDR3 protein: CASSDPGTGYGYTF
CDR3 DNA: TGTGCCAGTAGTGACCCCGGGACAGGCTATGGCTACACCTTC

D gene: TRBD1
V gene: TRBV5-1
J gene: TRBJ1-1
clone size: .
CDR3 protein: CASRDDRGLMNTEAFF
CDR3 DNA: TGCGCCAGCAGAGACGACAGGGGGCTTATGAACACTGAAGCTTTCTTT

D gene: .
V gene: TRBV7-2
J gene: TRBJ1-2
clone size: .
CDR3 protein: CASSPQGRDGYTF
CDR3 DNA: TGTGCCAGCAGCCCCCAAGGACGGGATGGCTACACCTTC

D gene: .
V gene: TRBV6-5
J gene: TRBJ1-6
clone size: .
CDR3 protein: CASNEQGAYNSPLHF
CDR3 DNA: TGTGCCAGCAACGAGCAGGGCGCCTATAATTCACCCCTCCACTTT

D gene: TRBD2
V gene: TRBV7-8
J gene: TRBJ2-1
clone size: .
CDR3 protein: CASSLGLAGYNEQFF
CDR3 DNA: TGTGCCAGCAGCTTAGGTCTAGCGGGATACAATGAGCAGTTCTTC

D gene: TRBD1
V gene: TRBV19
J gene: TRBJ1-3
clone size: .
CDR3 protein: CASSIGGQASGNTIYF
CDR3 DNA: TGTGCCAGTAGTATAGGGGGACAGGCCTCTGGAAACACCATATATTTT

D gene: TRBD1
V gene: TRBV14
J gene: TRBJ2-1
clone size: .
CDR3 protein: CASSQDRGRTGNNEQFF
CDR3 DNA: TGTGCCAGCAGCCAAGATCGGGGTAGGACAGGGAATAATGAGCAGTTCTTC

D gene: TRBD1
V gene: TRBV7-7
J gene: TRBJ2-5
clone size: .
CDR3 protein: CASSSGTGGVETQYF
CDR3 DNA: TGTGCCAGCAGCTCCGGGACAGGGGGCGTGGAGACCCAGTACTTC

D gene: .
V gene: TRBV7-8
J gene: TRBJ1-1
clone size: .
CDR3 protein: CASRTRMNTEAFF
CDR3 DNA: TGTGCCAGCAGGACCAGGATGAACACTGAAGCTTTCTTT

D gene: .
V gene: TRBV11-3
J gene: TRBJ1-1
clone size: .
CDR3 protein: CASSFRRNTEAFF
CDR3 DNA: TGTGCCAGCAGCTTTCGCAGGAACACTGAAGCTTTCTTT

D gene: .
V gene: TRBV30
J gene: TRBJ2-2
clone size: once
CDR3 protein: CAWDVNTGELFF
CDR3 DNA: TGTGCCTGGGACGTGAACACCGGGGAGCTGTTTTTT

D gene: .
V gene: TRBV28
J gene: TRBJ1-2
clone size: .
CDR3 protein: CASSLIWGDYGYTF
CDR3 DNA: TGTGCCAGCAGTTTAATCTGGGGCGACTATGGCTACACCTTC

D gene: TRBD1
V gene: TRBV4-2
J gene: TRBJ2-7
clone size: many
CDR3 protein: CASSQDGQVSYEQYF
CDR3 DNA: TGTGCCAGCAGCCAAGATGGACAGGTCTCCTACGAGCAGTACTTC

D gene: TRBD2
V gene: TRBV7-9
J gene: TRBJ2-1
clone size: .
CDR3 protein: CASSFLAGGGDEQFF
CDR3 DNA: TGTGCCAGCAGCTTCCTAGCGGGGGGTGGTGATGAGCAGTTCTTC

D gene: .
V gene: TRBV20-1
J gene: TRBJ1-1
clone size: .
CDR3 protein: CSARLNTEAFF
CDR3 DNA: TGCAGTGCCAGACTGAACACTGAAGCTTTCTTT

D gene: TRBD2
V gene: TRBV7-8
J gene: TRBJ2-7
clone size: .
CDR3 protein: CASSLGGGGATYEQYF
CDR3 DNA: TGTGCCAGCAGCTTAGGTGGCGGGGGGGCCACCTACGAGCAGTACTTC

D gene: .
V gene: TRBV6-1
J gene: TRBJ1-1
clone size: .
CDR3 protein: CASSEWTYTEAFF
CDR3 DNA: TGTGCCAGCAGTGAATGGACCTACACTGAAGCTTTCTTT

D gene: .
V gene: TRBV19
J gene: TRBJ2-5
clone size: .
CDR3 protein: CASTPEFGETQYF
CDR3 DNA: TGTGCCAGTACCCCGGAGTTTGGAGAGACCCAGTACTTC

D gene: .
V gene: TRBV18
J gene: TRBJ2-7
clone size: .
CDR3 protein: CASSPREGRYEQYF
CDR3 DNA: TGTGCCAGCTCACCACGCGAGGGACGCTACGAGCAGTACTTC

D gene: TRBD1
V gene: TRBV10-3
J gene: TRBJ1-2
clone size: .
CDR3 protein: CAITTGQRNYGYTF
CDR3 DNA: TGTGCCATCACCACGGGACAGCGAAACTATGGCTACACCTTC

D gene: TRBD1
V gene: TRBV7-9
J gene: TRBJ2-4
clone size: .
CDR3 protein: CASSLGDRGAKNIQYF
CDR3 DNA: TGTGCCAGCAGCTTAGGAGACAGGGGCGCCAAAAACATTCAGTACTTC

D gene: .
V gene: TRBV19
J gene: TRBJ2-7
clone size: .
CDR3 protein: CASSPQRLSYEQYF
CDR3 DNA: TGTGCCAGTAGCCCTCAGCGCCTCTCCTACGAGCAGTACTTC

D gene: TRBD1
V gene: TRBV19
J gene: TRBJ1-1
clone size: .
CDR3 protein: CASSRTGGTEAFF
CDR3 DNA: TGTGCCAGTAGTCGGACAGGGGGGACTGAAGCTTTCTTT

D gene: TRBD2
V gene: TRBV7-6
J gene: TRBJ2-1
clone size: .
CDR3 protein: CASSLGGLAEGSYNEQFF
CDR3 DNA: TGTGCCAGCAGCTTAGGGGGACTAGCGGAAGGCTCCTACAATGAGCAGTTCTTC

D gene: .
V gene: TRBV14
J gene: TRBJ1-1
clone size: .
CDR3 protein: CASSQVMGPTEAFF
CDR3 DNA: TGTGCCAGCAGCCAAGTGATGGGTCCCACTGAAGCTTTCTTT

D gene: .
V gene: TRBV5-4
J gene: TRBJ2-7
clone size: once
CDR3 protein: CASSSPGPTYEQYF
CDR3 DNA: TGTGCCAGCAGCAGCCCAGGGCCCACCTACGAGCAGTACTTC

D gene: .
V gene: TRBV18
J gene: TRBJ2-5
clone size: .
CDR3 protein: CASSPQGPQETQYF
CDR3 DNA: TGTGCCAGCTCACCACAGGGTCCCCAAGAGACCCAGTACTTC

D gene: .
V gene: TRBV6-5
J gene: TRBJ1-1
clone size: .
CDR3 protein: CASSYFTGSTEAFF
CDR3 DNA: TGTGCCAGCAGTTATTTTACAGGGTCCACTGAAGCTTTCTTT

D gene: TRBD1
V gene: TRBV23-1
J gene: TRBJ1-5
clone size: .
CDR3 protein: CASSQRRDRFNQPQHF
CDR3 DNA: TGCGCCAGCAGTCAACGAAGGGACAGATTTAATCAGCCCCAGCATTTT

D gene: .
V gene: TRBV6-5
J gene: TRBJ2-6
clone size: .
CDR3 protein: CASSYSLSSGANVLTF
CDR3 DNA: TGTGCCAGCAGTTACTCTCTCTCCTCTGGGGCCAACGTCCTGACTTTC

D gene: TRBD2
V gene: TRBV20-1
J gene: TRBJ2-1
clone size: .
CDR3 protein: CSASTTSGYNEQFF
CDR3 DNA: TGCAGTGCTAGTACGACTAGCGGGTACAATGAGCAGTTCTTC

D gene: .
V gene: TRBV19
J gene: TRBJ2-7
clone size: .
CDR3 protein: CASSMRDEQYF
CDR3 DNA: TGTGCCAGTAGTATGAGGGACGAGCAGTACTTC

D gene: .
V gene: TRBV5-5
J gene: TRBJ2-1
clone size: .
CDR3 protein: CASSLTSYNEQFF
CDR3 DNA: TGTGCCAGCAGCTTGACTAGCTACAATGAGCAGTTCTTC

D gene: .
V gene: TRBV3-1/TRBV3-2
J gene: TRBJ1-5
clone size: .
CDR3 protein: CASSQGGGYSNQPQHF
CDR3 DNA: TGTGCCAGCAGCCAAGGGGGGGGGTATAGCAATCAGCCCCAGCATTTT

D gene: .
V gene: TRBV12-3/TRBV12-4
J gene: TRBJ1-1
clone size: .
CDR3 protein: CASRRNTEAFF
CDR3 DNA: TGTGCCAGCAGACGGAACACTGAAGCTTTCTTT

D gene: TRBD1
V gene: TRBV5-1
J gene: TRBJ1-4
clone size: .
CDR3 protein: CASSLGTGGGRKLFF
CDR3 DNA: TGCGCCAGCAGCTTGGGAACAGGGGGCGGGAGGAAACTGTTTTTT

D gene: TRBD2
V gene: TRBV7-8
J gene: TRBJ2-1
clone size: .
CDR3 protein: CASSLVGLAGRNEQFF
CDR3 DNA: TGTGCCAGCAGCTTAGTAGGACTAGCGGGCCGGAATGAGCAGTTCTTC

D gene: .
V gene: TRBV27
J gene: TRBJ1-1
clone size: .
CDR3 protein: CATHFGPNTEAFF
CDR3 DNA: TGTGCCACCCACTTTGGGCCGAACACTGAAGCTTTCTTT